These 28 T cell receptor beta chains were sequenced from one sample in a study of cytomegalovirus exposure and HLA in healthy donors. The study ran its PCR with 60 Vbeta and 13 Jbeta primers. Assay: immunoSEQ multiplex PCR; the TCRdb copy retains only in-frame clones and omits some. The sample shows 100,000 to 150,000 clones, 74% of them seen only once. The sequenced sample consisted of PBMCs. The receptors shown here come from a man between 35 and 55 years old in good health and CMV-seropositive.

The chain has TRBV7-2 and TRBJ1-2, with a tentative D call TRBD1 (6 bases). CDR1 and CDR2 from the germline V gene are SGHTA and FQGNSA. The CDR3 has 14 amino acids. Trimming pared 5 bases from V and 3 bases from J, leaving 13 bases between. The CDR3 loop reads CASSPGGLDYGYTF. CDR3 sequence (DNA): TGTGCCAGCAGCCCCGGGGGGCTAGACTATGGCTACACCTTC.

The DNA of the CDR3 is TGTGCCAGCAGTCGCACTAGCGGGGGGAGCTATGAGCAGTTCTTC. Protein product: CASSRTSGGSYEQFF. The chain is built from TRBV7-9 and TRBJ2-1; 12 bases agree with TRBD2. The CDR3 spans 15 residues. CDR1 is SEHNR and CDR2 is FQNEAQ in the germline V gene (reference sequence). V was clipped by 6 bases and J by 8 bases; unmatched bases: 8.

This chain joins TRBV7-3 and TRBJ2-1; 8 bases match TRBD1. Germline lookup yields CDR1 SGHTA and CDR2 FQGTGA. With 5 bases clipped from V and 1 base from J, the junction kept 4 bases outside the gene matches. The CDR3 spans 15 residues. The CDR3: CASSVQGGSYNEQFF. The CDR3 nucleotides are TGTGCCAGCAGCGTACAGGGGGGTTCCTACAATGAGCAGTTCTTC. Together with reference TRBV7-3 and TRBJ2-1, the CDR3 gives the full variable domain: GAGVSQTPSNKVTEKGKYVELRCDPISGHTALYWYRQSLGQGPEFLIYFQGTGAADDSGLPNDRFFAVRPEGSVSTLKIQRTERGDSAVYLCASSVQGGSYNEQFFGPGTRLTVL.

This clone occurred a few times. J is TRBJ1-1 and V is TRBV6-1; TRBD1 matches at 9 bases. Germline values: CDR1 MNHNS, CDR2 SASEGT. CDR3 length: 13 amino acids. The trim removed 6 bases at V and 5 bases at J, leaving 4 bases unmatched. In nucleotides, the CDR3 is TGTGCCAGCAGATCCGGACAGGGGACTGAAGCTTTCTTT. Protein product: CASRSGQGTEAFF.

The chain joins TRBV11-2 to TRBJ2-1; D might be TRBD2 (5 bases). V was cut by 1 base and J by 8 bases, with 12 bases left in between. Looked up from germline, CDR1 is SGHAT and CDR2 is FQNNGV. The CDR3 has 14 amino acids. The CDR3 loop reads CASSLGLAIYEQFF. CDR3 nucleotide sequence: TGTGCCAGCAGCTTAGGGCTAGCTATCTATGAGCAGTTCTTC.

The CDR3 is CATSRGRLAAPRGEQYF. The CDR3 coding sequence is TGTGCCACCAGCAGGGGGAGGCTAGCGGCCCCCCGGGGAGAGCAGTACTTC. V usage is TRBV15 and J usage is TRBJ2-7; 7 nucleotides agree with TRBD2. The length of the CDR3 is 17 residues. Germline V gene sequence: CDR1 LNHNV, CDR2 YYDKDF (reference sequence). Unmatched junction bases numbered 18, after V lost 3 bases and J lost 7 bases.

The sample holds a few counts of this clone. This chain joins TRBV7-2 and TRBJ2-6; perhaps TRBD2 as D (6 bases). CDR1 and CDR2 from the germline V gene are SGHTA and FQGNSA. The V gene lost 3 bases and the J gene lost 2 bases, with 11 bases spanning the gap. This CDR3 is built from 16 residues. CDR3 sequence reads: CASSLGGDPGANVLTF. CDR3 DNA sequence: TGTGCCAGCAGCTTGGGCGGGGATCCTGGGGCCAACGTCCTGACTTTC. Supplemented by reference TRBV7-2 and TRBJ2-6, the full variable domain reads GAGVSQSPSNKVTEKGKDVELRCDPISGHTALYWYRQSLGQGLEFLIYFQGNSAPDKSGLPSDRFSAERTGGSVSTLTIQRTQQEDSAVYLCASSLGGDPGANVLTFGAGSRLTVL.

The chain has TRBV29-1 and TRBJ2-2, with D hard to call. The V and J ends lost 7 bases and 2 bases respectively, with 11 bases between them. CDR1 and CDR2 (germline): SQVTM, ANQGSEA. This CDR3 is built from 13 residues. CDR3 DNA sequence: TGCAGCGGCGACTCTTCAAACACCGGGGAGCTGTTTTTT. Translated: CSGDSSNTGELFF.

This clone was detected only a few times. This rearrangement joins TRBV4-2 to TRBJ1-1; weak D call: TRBD1 (5 bases). V gave up 1 base and J gave up 0 bases, with 15 bases separating them. Germline V gives CDR1 LGHNA, CDR2 YNFKEQ. The CDR3 contains 17 residues. The CDR3 bases are TGTGCCAGCAGCCAAGTTATTACGGGGGGAATGAACACTGAAGCTTTCTTT. It specifies CASSQVITGGMNTEAFF.

The CDR3 DNA is TGTGCCAGCAGTGGTAGCGGGGGGCTCTCCAATGAGCAGTTCTTC. Encoded protein: CASSGSGGLSNEQFF. The rearrangement joins TRBV28 to TRBJ2-1, with 10 bases identical to TRBD2. CDR1 MDHEN and CDR2 SYDVKM come from the germline V gene. With V trimmed by 5 bases and J by 6 bases, 7 bases remained unmatched. The CDR3 is 15 residues long.

V is TRBV7-6 and J is TRBJ1-6, with 7 bases lining up with TRBD1. The junction had 4 bases not matched to a gene; V was cut back by 5 bases and J by 6 bases. Germline V gene data show CDR1 as SGHVS and CDR2 as FNYEAQ. The CDR3 covers 14 residues. For the CDR3, the DNA is TGTGCCAGCAGCCCTGGGACAGTTAATTCACCCCTCCACTTT. Translation: CASSPGTVNSPLHF.

The rearrangement joins TRBV6-5 to TRBJ2-1; TRBD2 matches 7 bases. The CDR3 extends over 14 amino acids. In germline, CDR1 is MNHEY, CDR2 SVGAGI. Germline trimming cut 3 bases from V and 6 bases from J; bases unmatched to any gene: 5. CDR3 DNA sequence: TGTGCCAGCAGTTATGGGACTAAGGCCAATGAGCAGTTCTTC. Protein sequence: CASSYGTKANEQFF.

The genes are TRBV4-1 and TRBJ1-5; 10 bases fit TRBD1. The CDR3 runs 18 residues. From germline, CDR1 is MGHRA and CDR2 YSYEKL. V shed 4 bases, J shed 4 bases, and the junction held 13 bases outside the gene matches. The CDR3 DNA reads as TGCGCCAGCAGCCCCAGACCCGGGACAGGGGACTTGAATCAGCCCCAGCATTTT. Amino acid sequence: CASSPRPGTGDLNQPQHF.

This clone has only a few counts. The V call is TRBV6-1, the J call TRBJ2-5; no clear D gene. V was clipped by 5 bases and J by 3 bases, with 16 bases between them. CDR1 is MNHNS, CDR2 SASEGT, per germline. The length of the CDR3 is 15 residues. CDR3 loop: CASSLHNQDEETQYF. The CDR3 region has the DNA TGTGCCAGCAGTCTTCACAACCAGGATGAAGAGACCCAGTACTTC.

CDR3 protein: CASILAGGGDTQYF. The CDR3, as DNA: TGTGCCAGCATCCTAGCGGGGGGGGGAGATACGCAGTATTTT. The chain has TRBV28 and TRBJ2-3; TRBD2 aligns across 12 bases. With 7 bases clipped from V and 5 bases from J, the junction kept 4 bases outside the gene matches. The length of the CDR3 is 14 residues. Germline-derived CDR1 and CDR2 are MDHEN and SYDVKM.

This clone was seen only a few times. The chain carries TRBV11-2 and TRBJ2-1, with TRBD1 as a possible D gene (5 bases). Trimming left V 5 bases short and J 8 bases short, with 19 bases between. The CDR3 is 15 residues long. The V gene's germline CDR1 is SGHAT and CDR2 FQNNGV. CDR3 residues: CASSPLGWTRDEQFF. In DNA, the CDR3 is TGTGCCAGCAGCCCCCTCGGGTGGACACGGGATGAGCAGTTCTTC.

This clone has more than one count but fewer than ten. This chain links TRBV30 with TRBJ2-3; 9 positions match TRBD1. Per germline, CDR1 GTSNPN and CDR2 SVGIG (reference sequence). CDR3 size: 14 residues. V lost 5 bases to trimming and J lost 3 bases; unmatched junction nucleotides: 6. The DNA for the CDR3 is TGTGCCTGGGAAAAAGACAGGGGGACAGATACGCAGTATTTT. Translating gives CAWEKDRGTDTQYF.

This chain links TRBV28 with TRBJ1-5; D is possibly TRBD1 (6 bases). The CDR3 has 16 amino acids. From germline, CDR1 is MDHEN and CDR2 SYDVKM. V shed 2 bases and J shed 4 bases, with 15 bases lying between them. The CDR3 coding sequence is TGTGCCAGCAGTTTAAAGGCCAGGGGTCCTAATCAGCCCCAGCATTTT. It translates to CASSLKARGPNQPQHF.

This sequence joins TRBV23-1 and TRBJ2-7; 10 positions agree with TRBD1. Being an ORF, TRBV23-1 has a function that is uncertain. The CDR3 length is 14 residues. V trimming: 7 bases; J trimming: 2 bases; junction bases outside the gene matches: 5. The CDR3 loop is CASNLGQGAYEQYF. The CDR3 DNA follows: TGCGCCAGCAACCTTGGACAGGGGGCCTACGAGCAGTACTTC.

V and J are TRBV6-5 and TRBJ1-1; D gene unclear. The CDR3 totals 15 residues. V shed 0 bases and J shed 5 bases, with 13 bases lying between them. Germline V lookup: CDR1 MNHEY, CDR2 SVGAGI. Here the CDR3 reads CASSYSAGLRTEAFF. CDR3 nucleotide sequence: TGTGCCAGCAGTTACTCGGCAGGATTGAGAACTGAAGCTTTCTTT.

The genes are TRBV14 and TRBJ2-7, with 11 bases identical to TRBD1. With 1 base clipped from V and 5 bases from J, the junction kept 4 bases outside the gene matches. The CDR3 contains 15 residues. Germline loops: CDR1 SGHDN, CDR2 FVKESK. CDR3 protein: CASSQGTGGKNEQYF. CDR3 bases: TGTGCCAGCAGCCAAGGGACAGGGGGCAAGAACGAGCAGTACTTC.

This rearrangement joins TRBV27 to TRBJ1-4, with TRBD1 as a possible D gene (6 bases). There are 15 residues in the CDR3. Germline loops: CDR1 MNHEY, CDR2 SMNVEV (reference sequence). Trimming took 0 bases from V and 8 from J, leaving 13 bases between them. The CDR3 is CASSLSDRPREKLFF. CDR3 DNA: TGTGCCAGCAGTTTATCAGACAGGCCACGGGAAAAACTGTTTTTT.

The chain is built from TRBV10-1 and TRBJ2-3; unclear D gene. Germline CDR1 and CDR2: WNHNN and SYGVQD (reference sequence). V was clipped by 2 bases and J by 1 base, with 16 bases between them. The CDR3 is made up of 17 amino acids. The CDR3 DNA reads TGCGCCAGCAGTGAGACGGAAGGTCCAGAGGGCACAGATACGCAGTATTTT. This translates into CASSETEGPEGTDTQYF.

The rearrangement joins TRBV4-1 to TRBJ2-7; weak D call: TRBD1 (8 bases). CDR3 length: 18 amino acids. Germline V gene sequence: CDR1 MGHRA, CDR2 YSYEKL. The V gene lost 0 bases and the J gene lost 3 bases, with 21 bases spanning the gap. In nucleotides, the CDR3 is TGCGCCAGCAGCCAAGAGCCTGACAGGGGAGGGTCCGTCTACGAGCAGTACTTC. This encodes CASSQEPDRGGSVYEQYF.

With regard to this clone: The junction does not match germline at one end; this may be a read error. This sequence joins TRBV2 and TRBJ2-7, with a tentative D call TRBD2 (5 bases). Germline assignment: CDR1 SNHLY and CDR2 FYNNEI. CDR3 size: 12 residues. This CDR3 reads CASSENGNQEWF. The CDR3 DNA reads as TGTGCCAGCAGTGAAAACGGGAATCAAGAGTGGTTC.

The table lists this clone with a few counts. This chain uses TRBV7-2 with TRBJ1-3, with 7 bases matching TRBD1. This CDR3 is built from 15 residues. In germline, CDR1 is SGHTA, CDR2 FQGNSA. The V and J ends lost 4 bases and 4 bases, in that order; junction bases with no gene match: 7. CDR3 nucleotide sequence: TGTGCCAGCAGCTCGCCGACAGGGACGGGAAACACCATATATTTT. Encoded protein: CASSSPTGTGNTIYF.

The chain links TRBV4-2 to TRBJ1-4; 7 positions match TRBD1. This CDR3 comprises 16 residues. Germline CDR1 LGHNA, CDR2 YNFKEQ. Trimming took 3 bases from V and 3 from J; bases not matched to a gene: 7. The CDR3 DNA reads as TGTGCCAGCAGCCAGGCTACAGGGGCAGCTAATGAAAAACTGTTTTTT. It translates to CASSQATGAANEKLFF.

This clone was observed a few times. J is TRBJ2-3 and V is TRBV15; 7 bases line up with TRBD2. The germline V gene encodes CDR1 LNHNV and CDR2 YYDKDF (reference sequence). The CDR3 length is 14 residues. V lost 5 bases to trimming and J lost 3 bases; unmatched junction nucleotides: 5. CDR3 loop: CATSERGDTDTQYF. The CDR3 bases are TGTGCCACCAGCGAACGGGGGGATACAGATACGCAGTATTTT.